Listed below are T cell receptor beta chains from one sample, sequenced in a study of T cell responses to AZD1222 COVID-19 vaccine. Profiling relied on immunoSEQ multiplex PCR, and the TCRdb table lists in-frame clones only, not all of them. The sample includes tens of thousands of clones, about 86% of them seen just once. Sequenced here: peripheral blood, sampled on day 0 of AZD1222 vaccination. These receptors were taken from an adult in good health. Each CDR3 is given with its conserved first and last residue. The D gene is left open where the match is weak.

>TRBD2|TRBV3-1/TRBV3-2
CASSQGGGLAGSEQYF
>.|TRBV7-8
CASSLDSYDEQYF
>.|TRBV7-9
CASTTAANDYSNQPQHF
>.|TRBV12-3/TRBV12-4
CASARASNEKLFF
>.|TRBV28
CASRGLSSYNEQFF
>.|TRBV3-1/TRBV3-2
CASSQPPQDTEAFF
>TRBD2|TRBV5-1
CASSWGGGGRNEQFF
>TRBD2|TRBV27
CASSPGLAGGGTGELFF
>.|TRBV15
CATSRSSLGFLSYNEQFF
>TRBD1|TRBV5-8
CASSLQGAVEAFF
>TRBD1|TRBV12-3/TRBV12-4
CASSLSGGYGYTF
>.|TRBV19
CASSIIGGEDEQYF
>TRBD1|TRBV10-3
CAISVQGAQEGANVLTF